This TCR beta chain was captured by sequencing in a study of cytomegalovirus exposure and HLA in healthy donors. Whole-study findings and limits: The tendency of first-cohort TCR clusters to co-occur in the roughly 120 validation repertoires was identified by a subsequent analysis.

With respect to this clone: Its specificity is unknown.

TCRdb's table, derived via immunoSEQ multiplex PCR, lists solely in-frame clones and lacks some. The sample yields around 130,000 clones, 89% seen once. The donors were members of the validation cohort comprising approximately 110 subjects, separate from the roughly 650-subject first cohort. Germline lookup yields CDR1 SGHTA and CDR2 FQGTGA. Losses at the gene ends were 6 bases for V and 0 bases for J; bases not matched to a gene: 12. This CDR3 contains 19 residues. The sample was PBMCs. The sequence was collected from a man aged 25 to 40 in good health and CMV-seronegative. The V call is TRBV7-3, the J call TRBJ2-6; TRBD1 aligns across 9 bases. CDR3 amino acids: CASRPTGGTGSSGANVLTF. Here the CDR3 DNA reads TGTGCCAGCAGGCCGACCGGCGGGACAGGGAGCTCTGGGGCCAACGTCCTGACTTTC.